What follows are 22 T cell receptor beta chains derived from one specimen sequenced in a study of blood T cells in healthy people across ages. Next came a second PCR, run for about 6 to 11 cycles, which used a sample-barcoded 5' primer along with a J-beta primer mix. TCRdb re-called the 5' RACE reads through MiXCR, storing one row per CDR3 protein. Among about 1.6 million distinct CDR3 sequences listed, almost 35% were seen once. The sequencing sample was made of blood. The receptor set was obtained from a woman aged 25 to 45 in good health.

This clonotype was recorded many times. Its ends do not fully match the called genes, so a read error is possible. J is TRBJ2-5 and V is TRBV11-2, with D unresolved. Germline lookup yields CDR1 SGHAT and CDR2 FQNNGV. The CDR3 covers 13 residues. This chain's CDR3 is CASSLGPGETQYF. The CDR3 DNA is TGCGCCAGCAGCTTGGGTCCTGGGGAGACCCAGTACTTC.

The chain is built from TRBV5-1 and TRBJ2-3; D not resolved. This CDR3 region has 15 residues. Trimming pared 3 bases from V and 4 bases from J, leaving 15 bases between. In germline, CDR1 is SGHRS, CDR2 YFSETQ. The chain's CDR3 is CASSSNTKGSDTQYF. CDR3 coding DNA: TGCGCCAGCAGCTCGAATACAAAGGGTTCAGATACGCAGTATTTT.

This sequence joins TRBV18 and TRBJ2-7, with 11 bases matching TRBD1. This CDR3 is 15 amino acids long. The germline V gene encodes CDR1 KGHSH and CDR2 LQKENI. After removal of 6 bases from V and 2 bases from J, the junction contained 6 bases not matched to a gene. This CDR3 is CASSRGQGEAYEQYF. The CDR3 bases are TGTGCCAGCTCCCGGGGACAGGGGGAAGCCTACGAGCAGTACTTC.

This clonotype was picked up many times. This chain uses TRBV10-3 with TRBJ2-5; D is undetermined. The germline CDR1 and CDR2 sequences are ENHRY and SYGVKD. V lost 11 bases, J lost 6 bases, and 10 bases lay in between. There are 10 residues in the CDR3. CDR3: CAPDPKTQYF. For the CDR3, the DNA is TGTGCCCCGGACCCGAAGACCCAGTACTTC.

The chain is built from TRBV18 and TRBJ2-7, with D possibly called TRBD1 or TRBD2 (6 bases each). The CDR3 is made up of 17 amino acids. The germline V gene has CDR1 KGHSH and CDR2 LQKENI. V lost 0 bases and J 2 bases, leaving 17 bases between the germline ends. The CDR3 DNA follows: TGTGCCAGCTCACCACCAGAAGTGGGGGGCCGACCCTACGAGCAGTACTTC. It codes for CASSPPEVGGRPYEQYF.

This clonotype has just a few counts. The V and J genes are TRBV5-1 and TRBJ1-1; D is unresolved. V lost 0 bases and J 10 bases, leaving 16 bases between the germline ends. This CDR3 has 14 amino acids. Germline lookup yields CDR1 SGHRS and CDR2 YFSETQ. CDR3 residues: CASSLGGSVDRAFF. CDR3 nucleotides: TGCGCCAGCAGCTTGGGAGGTTCAGTGGATAGAGCTTTCTTT.

The CDR3 spells CASSSLGQGLNEKLFF. Written as DNA, the CDR3 is TGTGCCAGCAGCTCACTCGGACAGGGGCTTAATGAAAAACTGTTTTTT. V is TRBV11-2 and J is TRBJ1-4; 9 bases agree with TRBD1. V lost 4 bases and J lost 4; bases outside the gene matches: 7. CDR1 and CDR2 (germline): SGHAT, FQNNGV. The CDR3 loop spans 16 amino acids.

This clonotype was counted a few times. The rearrangement uses TRBV7-3 and TRBJ1-1; D uncertain. Looked up from germline, CDR1 is SGHTA and CDR2 is FQGTGA. The germline V and J ends were trimmed by 5 bases and 5 bases, with 15 bases remaining between them. CDR3 size: 14 residues. This chain's CDR3 is CASSPTERRTEAFF. The DNA of the CDR3 is TGTGCCAGCAGCCCTACAGAGCGTAGGACTGAAGCTTTCTTT. Filled out from reference TRBV7-3 and TRBJ1-1, the complete variable domain reads GAGVSQTPSNKVTEKGKYVELRCDPISGHTALYWYRQSLGQGPEFLIYFQGTGAADDSGLPNDRFFAVRPEGSVSTLKIQRTERGDSAVYLCASSPTERRTEAFFGQGTRLTVV.

The V gene is TRBV12-3 or TRBV12-4, the J gene TRBJ2-7; 12 positions agree with TRBD2. V trimming: 6 bases; J trimming: 7 bases; junction bases outside the gene matches: 7. The length of the CDR3 is 14 residues. The CDR3 protein is CASRRLAGAGEQYF. The DNA of the CDR3 is TGTGCCAGCAGGCGACTAGCGGGAGCCGGAGAGCAGTACTTC.

This clonotype was counted between two and nine times. The rearrangement joins TRBV20-1 to TRBJ2-5; D is ambiguous. Trimming pared 1 base from V and 1 base from J, leaving 10 bases between. CDR1 and CDR2 from the germline V gene are DFQATT and SNEGSKA (reference sequence). CDR3 length equals 14 residues. CDR3 residues: CSARVPGFQETQYF. As DNA, the CDR3 is TGCAGTGCTAGAGTCCCCGGGTTCCAAGAGACCCAGTACTTC.

The chain has TRBV28 and TRBJ1-2; TRBD1 might be the D (5 bases). The CDR3 length is 11 residues. Germline CDR1 is MDHEN and CDR2 is SYDVKM. In nucleotides, the CDR3 is TGTGTCTCCGGGACTTACTATGGCTACACCTTC. Its translation: CVSGTYYGYTF.

There are many counts of this clonotype. This chain joins TRBV4-1 and TRBJ2-7; no clear D. The CDR3 consists of 15 residues. The germline gives CDR1 MGHRA, CDR2 YSYEKL. Between the trimmed V and J ends, which lost 0 bases and 2 bases, there was a span of 11 bases. The CDR3 DNA reads as TGCGCCAGCAGCCAAGAGATTGCCGGAACCTACGAGCAGTACTTC. It translates to CASSQEIAGTYEQYF.

Of note for this clonotype: One base separates it from a far larger clone, so it is likely a read error. The chain carries TRBV7-3 and TRBJ2-4, with TRBD1 as a possible D gene (5 bases). The J call may be in error: the DNA end matches TRBJ2-7 better. The CDR3 sequence is 13 residues long. Germline CDR1 and CDR2: SGHTA and FQGTGA. DNA for the CDR3: TGTGCCAGCAGCTTTGACAGTTCCCACGAGCAGTACTTC. Amino acid sequence: CASSFDSSHEQYF.

This clonotype was counted at least ten times. The J gene is TRBJ2-3, the V gene TRBV7-3; possible D gene TRBD2, 6 bases. The V and J ends lost 5 bases and 2 bases respectively, with 14 bases between them. The CDR3 contains 15 residues. The germline CDR1 and CDR2 sequences are SGHTA and FQGTGA. The CDR3 DNA reads TGTGCCAGCAGCGATAGCGGCGGCCACACAGATACGCAGTATTTT. Protein: CASSDSGGHTDTQYF.

This clonotype was recorded many times. This rearrangement joins TRBV29-1 to TRBJ2-1; maybe TRBD2 (5 bases). The germline V gene encodes CDR1 SQVTM and CDR2 ANQGSEA. This CDR3 contains 13 residues. The V end lost 7 bases, the J end lost 3 bases, and 13 bases lay between the germline ends. CDR3 DNA: TGCAGCGCCGAAGAGGGAGTCTACAATGAGCAGTTCTTC. This codes for CSAEEGVYNEQFF.

In this sample, this clonotype turned up a few times. The rearrangement joins TRBV28 to TRBJ2-7; TRBD2 agrees at 8 bases. The CDR3 loop spans 15 amino acids. V trimming: 6 bases; J trimming: 2 bases; junction bases outside the gene matches: 9. The germline gives CDR1 MDHEN, CDR2 SYDVKM. The DNA of the CDR3 is TGTGCCAGCAGCCGTACTCTTAGCGGGACCTACGAGCAGTACTTC. Protein product: CASSRTLSGTYEQYF. Supplemented by reference TRBV28 and TRBJ2-7, the full variable domain reads DVKVTQSSRYLVKRTGEKVFLECVQDMDHENMFWYRQDPGLGLRLIYFSYDVKMKEKGDIPEGYSVSREKKERFSLILESASTNQTSMYLCASSRTLSGTYEQYFGPGTRLTVT.

The CDR3 DNA reads as TGTGCCTGTAGGGGACAGGGCTCCTACGAGCAGTACTTC. Protein: CACRGQGSYEQYF. The chain uses TRBV27 and TRBJ2-7, with 9 positions matching TRBD1. There are 13 residues in the CDR3. The germline CDR1 and CDR2 sequences are MNHEY and SMNVEV (reference sequence). The V and J ends lost 11 bases and 0 bases, in that order; junction bases with no gene match: 5.

Points on this clonotype: At one end, the junction sequence differs from germline, possibly due to a read error. The rearrangement uses TRBV29-1 and TRBJ2-1; D is possibly TRBD2 (6 bases). Looked up from germline, CDR1 is SQVTM and CDR2 is ANQGSEA. There are 14 residues in the CDR3. CDR3 in DNA: TGCAGCGTTAAAGACCGCCCGGGGGACCATGAGCAGTTCTTC. Translation gives CSVKDRPGDHEQFF.

The V call is TRBV20-1, the J call TRBJ1-6; the D is unclear. V lost 1 base to trimming and J lost 5 bases, with 27 bases between them. Germline CDR1 is DFQATT and CDR2 is SNEGSKA (reference sequence). The CDR3 contains 20 residues. CDR3 nucleotide sequence: TGCAGTGCTAGAGGTCAGAGAGGCCCTCCCAATTATTCTCATAATTCACCCCTCCACTTT. Amino acid sequence: CSARGQRGPPNYSHNSPLHF.

This clonotype appeared a few times. The V and J genes are TRBV20-1 and TRBJ2-4, with TRBD2 matching over 16 bases. The DNA end is more similar to TRBJ2-7, so the J call may be wrong. Germline CDR1 is DFQATT and CDR2 is SNEGSKA (reference sequence). The CDR3 sequence is 16 residues long. CDR3 region: CSATGTSGRGDHEQYF. CDR3 nucleotide sequence: TGCAGTGCAACCGGGACTAGCGGGAGGGGGGATCACGAGCAGTACTTC.

V usage is TRBV4-1 and J usage is TRBJ2-2; 7 nucleotides match TRBD2. CDR1 is MGHRA and CDR2 is YSYEKL in the germline V gene. V was clipped by 0 bases and J by 5 bases; unmatched bases: 3. The CDR3 extends over 15 amino acids. In DNA, the CDR3 is TGCGCCAGCAGCCAAGAGGGACTACTAACCGGGGAGCTGTTTTTT. Protein product: CASSQEGLLTGELFF.

This chain joins TRBV15 and TRBJ2-2; maybe TRBD1 (6 bases). This CDR3 spans 18 amino acids. Per germline, CDR1 LNHNV and CDR2 YYDKDF (reference sequence). V lost 2 bases and J lost 0, with 16 bases in between. The CDR3 protein is CATSRNDQGFANTGELFF. CDR3 DNA sequence: TGTGCCACCAGCAGAAACGATCAGGGGTTCGCGAACACCGGGGAGCTGTTTTTT.